The next 15 T cell receptor beta chains were all read from a single sample in a study of blood T cells in healthy people across ages. It was with a sample-barcoded 5' primer and a J-beta primer mix that a second PCR of about 6 to 12 cycles was run. Using its own MiXCR run on the 5' RACE reads, TCRdb lists one record per CDR3 protein. Of approximately 850,000 distinct CDR3 sequences listed, under 45% are singletons. The sequencing sample was made of blood. These receptors came from a man aged 60-69 years in good health.

A word on this clonotype: At one end the junction does not follow the germline gene, possibly because of a read error. The chain carries TRBV20-1 and TRBJ1-4; D is unresolved. The CDR3 has 13 residues. Germline values: CDR1 DFQATT, CDR2 SNEGSKA (reference sequence). CDR3 DNA: TGCAGTGCTAGTAGGGCAACTAATGAAAAGCTGTTTTTT. Its translation is CSASRATNEKLFF.

The rearrangement uses TRBV7-9 and TRBJ2-3; TRBD2 agrees at 9 bases. This CDR3 spans 15 amino acids. V lost 1 base and J lost 4; bases outside the gene matches: 3. Germline CDR1 reads SEHNR; CDR2 reads FQNEAQ (reference sequence). The CDR3 is CASSLVSGGPDTQYF. CDR3 DNA sequence: TGTGCCAGCAGCTTAGTAAGCGGGGGGCCAGATACGCAGTATTTT.

This chain's CDR3 is CSAPNRLDLNEQFF. The CDR3, as DNA: TGCAGTGCTCCAAATAGACTAGATCTGAATGAGCAGTTCTTC. V usage is TRBV20-1 and J usage is TRBJ2-1, with D possibly matching TRBD2 (6 bases). CDR3 length: 14 amino acids. The germline V gene has CDR1 DFQATT and CDR2 SNEGSKA (reference sequence). Trimming took off 5 bases at V and 7 bases at J, with 18 bases between the two ends.

This chain joins TRBV15 and TRBJ2-5; D is perhaps TRBD2 (6 bases). The CDR3 is made up of 13 amino acids. V gave up 3 bases and J gave up 6 bases, with 11 bases separating them. The V gene's germline CDR1 is LNHNV and CDR2 YYDKDF (reference sequence). DNA for the CDR3: TGTGCCACCAGCAGGGGGACTGAGAAGACCCAGTACTTC. Translated, it gives CATSRGTEKTQYF.

The rearrangement joins TRBV28 to TRBJ2-1; D possibly matches TRBD1 or TRBD2 (5 bases each). V was clipped by 6 bases and J by 0 bases, with 15 bases between them. The CDR3 consists of 16 residues. From germline, CDR1 is MDHEN and CDR2 SYDVKM. CDR3 coding DNA: TGTGCCAGCAGAGGGGATACGGGGAGCTCCTACAATGAGCAGTTCTTC. Translating it yields CASRGDTGSSYNEQFF.

This rearrangement joins TRBV6-6 to TRBJ1-4; no firm D call. The CDR3 extends over 14 amino acids. In germline, CDR1 is MNHNY, CDR2 SVGAGI (reference sequence). Trimming took off 6 bases at V and 0 bases at J, with 8 bases between the two ends. CDR3 sequence reads: CASSYLATNEKLFF. CDR3 sequence (DNA): TGTGCCAGCAGCTATCTTGCAACTAATGAAAAACTGTTTTTT.

The chain recombines TRBV7-2 with TRBJ1-2; no reliable D call. The germline gives CDR1 SGHTA, CDR2 FQGNSA. Trimming pared 1 base from V and 8 bases from J, leaving 14 bases between. The CDR3 length is 14 residues. In DNA form, the CDR3 reads TGTGCCAGCAGCTTAGTGGGATCCGAAGGAGGCTACACCTTC. Translation gives CASSLVGSEGGYTF.

The rearrangement uses TRBV6-6 and TRBJ1-1; D is undetermined. The CDR3 is 15 amino acids. Trimming took off 7 bases at V and 5 bases at J, with 20 bases between the two ends. CDR1 MNHNY and CDR2 SVGAGI come from the germline V gene (reference sequence). The CDR3, as DNA: TGTGCCAGCAACCTTCAGGCGGGTGAGGTTACTGAAGCTTTCTTT. As protein: CASNLQAGEVTEAFF.

V and J are TRBV5-1 and TRBJ2-3, with TRBD2 matching 9 bases. The CDR3 totals 16 residues. After removal of 0 bases from V and 6 bases from J, the junction contained 8 bases not matched to a gene. CDR1 and CDR2 (germline): SGHRS, YFSETQ. For the CDR3, the DNA is TGCGCCAGCAGCTTGGGGCTAGCGGGGATGTTGGATACGCAGTATTTT. Amino acid sequence: CASSLGLAGMLDTQYF.

The chain employs TRBV7-8 and TRBJ2-7; perhaps TRBD2 as D (7 bases). There are 14 residues in the CDR3. V was cut by 0 bases and J by 6 bases, with 12 bases left in between. In germline, CDR1 is SGHVS, CDR2 FQNEAQ. The CDR3 here is CASSLAPGEGEQYF. The CDR3 DNA reads TGTGCCAGCAGCTTAGCCCCAGGGGAGGGCGAGCAGTACTTC.

The chain has TRBV2 and TRBJ2-1; maybe TRBD1 (5 bases). The V gene's germline CDR1 is SNHLY and CDR2 FYNNEI. The CDR3 covers 16 residues. Trimming stripped 6 bases from V and 0 bases from J, with 15 bases between. The CDR3 reads CASRPQATLSYNEQFF. CDR3 coding DNA: TGTGCCAGCAGACCACAGGCGACCCTCTCCTACAATGAGCAGTTCTTC.

This chain uses TRBV5-1 with TRBJ2-7, with 7 bases lining up with TRBD1. The V and J ends lost 7 bases and 5 bases, in that order; junction bases with no gene match: 15. Germline values: CDR1 SGHRS, CDR2 YFSETQ. The CDR3 extends over 15 amino acids. In DNA, the CDR3 is TGCGCCAGCGGCCCTGTTCGTCAGGGGGACCACGAGCAGTACTTC. As protein: CASGPVRQGDHEQYF.

This clonotype has more than one count but fewer than ten. The rearrangement links TRBV9 to TRBJ2-3, with D possibly being TRBD2 (5 bases). CDR1 is SGDLS and CDR2 is YYNGEE in the germline V gene. The V gene lost 4 bases and the J gene lost 6 bases, with 9 bases spanning the gap. This CDR3 is 12 amino acids long. The CDR3 DNA is TGTGCCAGCAGCAACAGAGGGGATACGCAGTATTTT. Translated, it gives CASSNRGDTQYF.

CDR3 sequence: CASRTAGGSSYEQYF. The CDR3 DNA reads as TGTGCCAGCAGAACGGCAGGCGGGAGCTCCTACGAGCAGTACTTC. The chain recombines TRBV6-5 with TRBJ2-7, with 7 bases lining up with TRBD2. V lost 6 bases, J lost 0 bases, and 8 bases stayed unmatched. This CDR3 has 15 residues. The germline V gene has CDR1 MNHEY and CDR2 SVGAGI.

This clonotype was counted only a few times. The rearrangement uses TRBV28 and TRBJ2-5; 9 nucleotides match TRBD1. The J call may be incorrect, as the DNA end agrees better with TRBJ2-7. CDR1 is MDHEN and CDR2 is SYDVKM in the germline V gene. The CDR3 has 15 residues. CDR3 protein: CASSLPGTGMDEQYF. CDR3 DNA: TGTGCCAGCAGTTTACCCGGGACAGGGATGGACGAGCAGTACTTC.